Listed below are T cell receptor beta chains from one sample, sequenced in a study of shared clonotypes between healthy human individuals. Sequencing was performed with immunoSEQ multiplex PCR; in TCRdb, only in-frame clones are kept and a portion is missing. The profile shows more than 2,000,000 clones, approximately 92% of them singletons. The sequencing sample was made of naive CD4+ T cells sorted from blood. The receptor set was obtained from a man younger than 30 in good health. The CDR3 runs from the conserved cysteine through the conserved F or W. The order of the fields is clone size, D gene, V gene, J gene, CDR3 protein, CDR3 DNA. The D gene is left open where the match is weak. Size is stated for part of the rows, as once, few or many counts, or as a class when the clone is expanded.

abundance: NA
d_gene: TRBD1
v_gene: TRBV7-2
j_gene: TRBJ2-7
CDR3aa: CASSVAGTGLGRNEQYF
CDR3nt: TGTGCCAGCAGCGTAGCCGGGACAGGGCTCGGGAGGAACGAGCAGTACTTC

abundance: NA
d_gene: NA
v_gene: TRBV30
j_gene: TRBJ1-4
CDR3aa: CAWSYSGFGDEKLFF
CDR3nt: TGTGCCTGGAGTTATTCCGGCTTCGGGGATGAAAAACTGTTTTTT

abundance: NA
d_gene: TRBD1
v_gene: TRBV6-5
j_gene: TRBJ1-4
CDR3aa: CASSFRQGQSEKLFF
CDR3nt: TGTGCCAGCAGTTTTAGACAGGGCCAGTCTGAAAAACTGTTTTTT

abundance: NA
d_gene: TRBD2
v_gene: TRBV6-4
j_gene: TRBJ2-1
CDR3aa: CASSDSTWLADSYNEQFF
CDR3nt: TGTGCCAGCAGTGACTCGACTTGGCTAGCGGACTCCTACAATGAGCAGTTCTTC

abundance: NA
d_gene: NA
v_gene: TRBV7-9
j_gene: TRBJ1-4
CDR3aa: CASSLFGPNEKLFF
CDR3nt: TGTGCCAGCAGCTTATTTGGTCCTAATGAAAAACTGTTTTTT

abundance: NA
d_gene: TRBD2
v_gene: TRBV7-6
j_gene: TRBJ2-1
CDR3aa: CASSQRAGIGLAGGGGNEQFF
CDR3nt: TGTGCCAGCAGCCAGCGGGCAGGGATCGGGCTAGCGGGAGGAGGAGGTAATGAGCAGTTCTTC

abundance: once
d_gene: NA
v_gene: TRBV10-3
j_gene: TRBJ2-7
CDR3aa: CAISEVMGRNGQYF
CDR3nt: TGTGCCATCAGTGAAGTTATGGGGCGTAACGGGCAGTACTTC

abundance: NA
d_gene: NA
v_gene: TRBV6-5
j_gene: TRBJ2-1
CDR3aa: CASSYLTSSEQFF
CDR3nt: TGTGCCAGCAGTTATCTTACTAGCTCTGAGCAGTTCTTC

abundance: NA
d_gene: TRBD1
v_gene: TRBV9
j_gene: TRBJ2-7
CDR3aa: CASSGGEGAYEQYF
CDR3nt: TGTGCCAGCAGCGGTGGAGAGGGGGCGTACGAGCAGTACTTC

abundance: once
d_gene: TRBD2
v_gene: TRBV5-1
j_gene: TRBJ2-1
CDR3aa: CASSLQGTSGYNEQFF
CDR3nt: TGCGCCAGCAGCTTACAAGGGACTAGCGGCTACAATGAGCAGTTCTTC

abundance: NA
d_gene: TRBD1
v_gene: TRBV30
j_gene: TRBJ1-3
CDR3aa: CAWRWKGQISGNTIYF
CDR3nt: TGTGCCTGGAGGTGGAAGGGACAGATCTCTGGAAACACCATATATTTT

abundance: NA
d_gene: NA
v_gene: TRBV28
j_gene: TRBJ1-4
CDR3aa: CAVRTNEKLFF
CDR3nt: TGTGCTGTGCGTACTAATGAAAAACTGTTTTTT

abundance: NA
d_gene: NA
v_gene: TRBV10-3
j_gene: TRBJ2-7
CDR3aa: CAISGLGTASSYEQYF
CDR3nt: TGTGCCATCAGTGGCTTGGGGACTGCGAGCTCCTACGAGCAGTACTTC

abundance: NA
d_gene: TRBD1
v_gene: TRBV7-2
j_gene: TRBJ1-1
CDR3aa: CASSTGQANTEAFF
CDR3nt: TGTGCCAGCAGCACCGGACAGGCGAACACTGAAGCTTTCTTT

abundance: NA
d_gene: NA
v_gene: TRBV30
j_gene: TRBJ1-6
CDR3aa: CAWRGGSGGNSPLHF
CDR3nt: TGTGCCTGGAGGGGAGGGAGCGGGGGTAATTCACCCCTCCACTTT

abundance: NA
d_gene: NA
v_gene: TRBV4-3
j_gene: TRBJ2-2
CDR3aa: CASSQDFGTGELFF
CDR3nt: TGCGCCAGCAGCCAAGATTTTGGCACCGGGGAGCTGTTTTTT

abundance: NA
d_gene: NA
v_gene: TRBV30
j_gene: TRBJ2-1
CDR3aa: CAWKVGRVQFF
CDR3nt: TGTGCCTGGAAAGTGGGAAGGGTTCAATTCTTC

abundance: NA
d_gene: NA
v_gene: TRBV5-4
j_gene: TRBJ2-1
CDR3aa: CASSPARGVNEQFF
CDR3nt: TGTGCCAGCAGCCCCGCCAGGGGCGTCAATGAGCAGTTCTTC

abundance: NA
d_gene: NA
v_gene: TRBV7-9
j_gene: TRBJ2-7
CDR3aa: CASSFLGSYEQYF
CDR3nt: TGTGCCAGCAGCTTCCTCGGCTCCTACGAGCAGTACTTC

abundance: NA
d_gene: NA
v_gene: TRBV28
j_gene: TRBJ1-5
CDR3aa: CATNPLGYQPQHF
CDR3nt: TGTGCCACTAACCCCCTGGGGTATCAGCCCCAGCATTTT

abundance: NA
d_gene: TRBD2
v_gene: TRBV7-6
j_gene: TRBJ2-1
CDR3aa: CASSLSLAGGPGEQFF
CDR3nt: TGTGCCAGCAGCTTATCGCTAGCGGGGGGGCCAGGGGAGCAGTTCTTC

abundance: NA
d_gene: NA
v_gene: TRBV28
j_gene: TRBJ1-2
CDR3aa: CASSYISPRQEGYTF
CDR3nt: TGTGCCAGCAGTTATATCTCCCCTCGACAGGAAGGCTACACCTTC

abundance: NA
d_gene: TRBD1
v_gene: TRBV7-9
j_gene: TRBJ2-5
CDR3aa: CASSVRDRGHETQYF
CDR3nt: TGTGCCAGCAGCGTCCGGGACAGGGGGCACGAGACCCAGTACTTC

abundance: NA
d_gene: TRBD1
v_gene: TRBV9
j_gene: TRBJ2-7
CDR3aa: CASSVGPAGGLYEQYF
CDR3nt: TGTGCCAGCAGCGTAGGTCCGGCAGGGGGCTTGTACGAGCAGTACTTC

abundance: NA
d_gene: TRBD1
v_gene: TRBV18
j_gene: TRBJ2-7
CDR3aa: CASSPGTASYEQYF
CDR3nt: TGTGCCAGCTCACCCGGGACAGCTAGTTACGAGCAGTACTTC

abundance: NA
d_gene: TRBD1
v_gene: TRBV6-1
j_gene: TRBJ1-1
CDR3aa: CASSEQGALTEAFF
CDR3nt: TGTGCCAGCAGTGAACAGGGGGCCCTCACTGAAGCTTTCTTT

abundance: NA
d_gene: TRBD1
v_gene: TRBV5-1
j_gene: TRBJ2-1
CDR3aa: CASSFTGTGSSYNEQFF
CDR3nt: TGCGCCAGCAGCTTTACCGGGACAGGGAGCTCCTACAATGAGCAGTTCTTC

abundance: NA
d_gene: TRBD2
v_gene: TRBV2
j_gene: TRBJ2-2
CDR3aa: CASKGLAANTGELFF
CDR3nt: TGTGCCAGCAAGGGTCTAGCGGCCAACACCGGGGAGCTGTTTTTT

abundance: NA
d_gene: NA
v_gene: TRBV29-1
j_gene: TRBJ2-7
CDR3aa: CSVSRSGEQYF
CDR3nt: TGCAGCGTTTCTCGATCTGGGGAGCAGTACTTC

abundance: NA
d_gene: NA
v_gene: TRBV7-7
j_gene: TRBJ2-2
CDR3aa: CASSLAPGVNTGELFF
CDR3nt: TGTGCTAGCAGCTTAGCGCCAGGGGTTAACACCGGGGAGCTGTTTTTT

abundance: NA
d_gene: NA
v_gene: TRBV4-1
j_gene: TRBJ2-1
CDR3aa: CASSQGRQSSSYNEQFF
CDR3nt: TGCGCCAGCAGCCAAGGGCGACAGTCGAGCTCCTACAATGAGCAGTTCTTC

abundance: NA
d_gene: NA
v_gene: TRBV10-2
j_gene: TRBJ1-1
CDR3aa: CASSESAQGKAFF
CDR3nt: TGCGCCAGCAGTGAGTCGGCACAGGGTAAAGCTTTCTTT

abundance: NA
d_gene: NA
v_gene: TRBV28
j_gene: TRBJ2-5
CDR3aa: CASSLTSSGETQYF
CDR3nt: TGTGCCAGCAGTTTAACTAGCTCAGGAGAGACCCAGTACTTC

abundance: NA
d_gene: TRBD1
v_gene: TRBV10-2
j_gene: TRBJ2-7
CDR3aa: CASSVAGQGTYEQYF
CDR3nt: TGCGCCAGCAGTGTGGCGGGACAGGGGACCTACGAGCAGTACTTC

abundance: NA
d_gene: TRBD2
v_gene: TRBV30
j_gene: TRBJ2-1
CDR3aa: CAWSVRPLREISYNEQFF
CDR3nt: TGTGCCTGGAGTGTACGGCCCTTGCGGGAGATCTCCTACAATGAGCAGTTCTTC

abundance: once
d_gene: NA
v_gene: TRBV2
j_gene: TRBJ2-1
CDR3aa: CASGISSYNEQFF
CDR3nt: TGTGCCTCAGGGATTAGCTCCTACAATGAGCAGTTCTTC

abundance: NA
d_gene: TRBD2
v_gene: TRBV20-1
j_gene: TRBJ2-1
CDR3aa: CSAVSGTEQFF
CDR3nt: TGCAGTGCTGTTAGCGGGACCGAGCAGTTCTTC

abundance: NA
d_gene: NA
v_gene: TRBV4-1
j_gene: TRBJ1-4
CDR3aa: CASRQDTGPGSIKLFF
CDR3nt: TGCGCCAGCAGGCAAGACACGGGGCCAGGGTCCATCAAACTGTTTTTT

abundance: NA
d_gene: TRBD1
v_gene: TRBV5-1
j_gene: TRBJ2-5
CDR3aa: CASSTITGVRETQYF
CDR3nt: TGCGCCAGCAGCACCATAACAGGGGTTAGAGAGACCCAGTACTTC

abundance: NA
d_gene: TRBD1
v_gene: TRBV30
j_gene: TRBJ2-7
CDR3aa: CAWSVSWTGTEQYF
CDR3nt: TGTGCCTGGAGTGTAAGCTGGACAGGGACCGAGCAGTACTTC

abundance: NA
d_gene: NA
v_gene: TRBV19
j_gene: TRBJ1-1
CDR3aa: CASIPRGRVGTEAFF
CDR3nt: TGTGCCAGTATCCCTAGGGGCAGGGTGGGCACTGAAGCTTTCTTT